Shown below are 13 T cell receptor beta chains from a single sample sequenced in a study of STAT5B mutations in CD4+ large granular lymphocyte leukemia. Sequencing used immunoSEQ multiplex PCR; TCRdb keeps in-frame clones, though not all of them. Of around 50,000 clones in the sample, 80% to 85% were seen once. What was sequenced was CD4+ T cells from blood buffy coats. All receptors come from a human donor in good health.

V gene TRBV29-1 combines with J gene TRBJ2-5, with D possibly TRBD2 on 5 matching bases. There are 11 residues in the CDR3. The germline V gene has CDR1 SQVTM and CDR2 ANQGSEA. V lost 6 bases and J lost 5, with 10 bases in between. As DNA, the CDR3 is TGCAGCGTGATCCGAGGGGAGACCCAGTACTTC. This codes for CSVIRGETQYF.

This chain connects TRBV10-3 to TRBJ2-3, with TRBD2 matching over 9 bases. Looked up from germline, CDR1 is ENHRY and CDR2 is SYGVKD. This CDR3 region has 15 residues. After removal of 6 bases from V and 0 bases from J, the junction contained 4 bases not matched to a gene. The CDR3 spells CAIRVTSGSTDTQYF. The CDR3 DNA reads TGTGCCATCAGGGTGACTAGCGGCAGCACAGATACGCAGTATTTT.

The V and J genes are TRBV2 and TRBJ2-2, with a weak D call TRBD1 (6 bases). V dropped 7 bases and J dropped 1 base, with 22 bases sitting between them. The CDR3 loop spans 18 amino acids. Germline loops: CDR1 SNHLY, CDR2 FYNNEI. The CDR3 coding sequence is TGTGCCAGCACCGAGAGACCTTCCGGGACACTGAACACCGGGGAGCTGTTTTTT. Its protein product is CASTERPSGTLNTGELFF.

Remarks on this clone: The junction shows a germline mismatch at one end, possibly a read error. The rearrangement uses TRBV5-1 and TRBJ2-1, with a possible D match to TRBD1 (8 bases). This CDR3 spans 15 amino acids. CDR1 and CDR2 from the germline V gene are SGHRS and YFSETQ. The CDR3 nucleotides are TGCGCCAGCAGTTTGGCACAGGGGGGGGACAATGAGCAGTTCTTC. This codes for CASSLAQGGDNEQFF.

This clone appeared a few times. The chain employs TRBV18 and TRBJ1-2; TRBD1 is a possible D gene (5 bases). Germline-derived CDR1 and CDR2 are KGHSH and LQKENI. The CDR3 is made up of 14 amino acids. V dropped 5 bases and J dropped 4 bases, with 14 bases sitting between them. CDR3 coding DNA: TGTGCCAGCTCAATCGCGGGGGGAACCTATGGCTACACCTTC. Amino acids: CASSIAGGTYGYTF. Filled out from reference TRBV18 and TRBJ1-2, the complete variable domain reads NAGVMQNPRHLVRRRGQEARLRCSPMKGHSHVYWYRQLPEEGLKFMVYLQKENIIDESGMPKERFSAEFPKEGPSILRIQQVVRGDSAAYFCASSIAGGTYGYTFGSGTRLTVV.

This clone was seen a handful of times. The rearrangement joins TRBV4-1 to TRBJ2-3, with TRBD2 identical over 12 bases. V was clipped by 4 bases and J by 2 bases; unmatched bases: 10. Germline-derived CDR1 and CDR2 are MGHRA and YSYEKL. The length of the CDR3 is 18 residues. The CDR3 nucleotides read TGCGCCAGCAGCCGAGAAACTAGCGGGGGGTGGGTCACAGATACGCAGTATTTT. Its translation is CASSRETSGGWVTDTQYF.

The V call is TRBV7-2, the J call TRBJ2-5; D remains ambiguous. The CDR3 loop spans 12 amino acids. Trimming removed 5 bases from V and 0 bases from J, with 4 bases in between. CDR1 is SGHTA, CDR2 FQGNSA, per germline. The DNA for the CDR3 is TGTGCCAGCAGCCGATACCAAGAGACCCAGTACTTC. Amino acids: CASSRYQETQYF.

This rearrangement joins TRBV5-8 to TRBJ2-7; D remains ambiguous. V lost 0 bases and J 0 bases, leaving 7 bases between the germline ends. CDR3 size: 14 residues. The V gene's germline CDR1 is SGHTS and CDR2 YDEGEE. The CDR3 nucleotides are TGTGCCAGCAGCTTGGTGTCTATCTCCTACGAGCAGTACTTC. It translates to CASSLVSISYEQYF.

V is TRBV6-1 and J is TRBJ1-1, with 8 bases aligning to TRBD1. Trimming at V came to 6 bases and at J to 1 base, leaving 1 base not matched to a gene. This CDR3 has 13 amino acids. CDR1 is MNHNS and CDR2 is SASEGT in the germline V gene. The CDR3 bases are TGTGCCAGCAGCGGACAGGGGAACACTGAAGCTTTCTTT. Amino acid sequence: CASSGQGNTEAFF.

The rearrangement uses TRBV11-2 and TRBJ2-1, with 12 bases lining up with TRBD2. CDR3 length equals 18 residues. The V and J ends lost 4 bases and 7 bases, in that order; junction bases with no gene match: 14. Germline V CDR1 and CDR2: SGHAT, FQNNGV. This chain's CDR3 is CASSSTLAGGLSVNEQFF. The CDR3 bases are TGTGCCAGCAGCTCGACACTAGCGGGAGGTCTAAGTGTAAATGAGCAGTTCTTC.

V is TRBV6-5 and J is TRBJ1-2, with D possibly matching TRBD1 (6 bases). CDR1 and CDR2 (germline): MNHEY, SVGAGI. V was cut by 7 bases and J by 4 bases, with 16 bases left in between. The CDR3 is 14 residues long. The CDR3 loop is CASIDTGPLYGYTF. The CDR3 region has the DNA TGTGCCAGCATCGACACAGGGCCCCTCTATGGCTACACCTTC.

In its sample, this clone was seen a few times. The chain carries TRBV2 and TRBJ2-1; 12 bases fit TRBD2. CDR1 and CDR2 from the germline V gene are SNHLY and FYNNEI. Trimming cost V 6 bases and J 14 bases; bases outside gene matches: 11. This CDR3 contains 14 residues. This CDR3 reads CASRGLAGPAGEFF. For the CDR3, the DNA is TGTGCCAGCAGAGGACTAGCGGGGCCCGCCGGGGAGTTCTTC.

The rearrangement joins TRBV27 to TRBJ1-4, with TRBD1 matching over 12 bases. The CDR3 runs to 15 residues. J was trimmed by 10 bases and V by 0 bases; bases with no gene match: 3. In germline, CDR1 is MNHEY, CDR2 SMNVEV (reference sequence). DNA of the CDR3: TGTGCCAGCAGTTTATCCGGGACAGGGGGCGGAAAACTGTTTTTT. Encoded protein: CASSLSGTGGGKLFF. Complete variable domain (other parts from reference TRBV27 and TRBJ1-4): EAQVTQNPRYLITVTGKKLTVTCSQNMNHEYMSWYRQDPGLGLRQIYYSMNVEVTDKGDVPEGYKVSRKEKRNFPLILESPSPNQTSLYFCASSLSGTGGGKLFFGSGTQLSVL.